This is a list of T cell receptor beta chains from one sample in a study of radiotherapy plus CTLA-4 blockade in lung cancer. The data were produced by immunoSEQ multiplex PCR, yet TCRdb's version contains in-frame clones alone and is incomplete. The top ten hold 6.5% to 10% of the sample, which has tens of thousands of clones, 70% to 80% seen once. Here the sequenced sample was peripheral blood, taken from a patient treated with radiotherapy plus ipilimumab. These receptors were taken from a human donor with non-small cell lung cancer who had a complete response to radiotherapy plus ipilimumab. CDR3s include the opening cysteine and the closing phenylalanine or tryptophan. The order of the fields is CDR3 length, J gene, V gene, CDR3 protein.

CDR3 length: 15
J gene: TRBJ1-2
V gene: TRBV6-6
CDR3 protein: CASSYSRDKHYGYTF

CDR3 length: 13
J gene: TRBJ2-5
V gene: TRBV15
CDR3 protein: CATSSPPGETQYF

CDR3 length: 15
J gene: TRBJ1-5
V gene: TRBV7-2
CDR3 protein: CASSMGRIGNQPQHF

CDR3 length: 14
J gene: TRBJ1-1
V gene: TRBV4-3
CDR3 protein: CASSQDRVNTEAFF

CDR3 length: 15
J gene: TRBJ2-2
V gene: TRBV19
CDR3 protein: CASRPSGGVGGELFF

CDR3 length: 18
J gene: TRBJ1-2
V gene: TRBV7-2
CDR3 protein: CASSLAGGETVGVYGYTF

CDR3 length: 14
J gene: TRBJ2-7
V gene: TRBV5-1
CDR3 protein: CASTSLGAGEEQYF

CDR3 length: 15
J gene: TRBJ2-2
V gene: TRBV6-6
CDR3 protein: CASSYQTVNTGELFF

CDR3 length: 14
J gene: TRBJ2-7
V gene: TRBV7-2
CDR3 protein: CASSFWRGPYEQYF

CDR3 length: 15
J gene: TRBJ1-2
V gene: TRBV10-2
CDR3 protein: CASRATGGPGYGYTF

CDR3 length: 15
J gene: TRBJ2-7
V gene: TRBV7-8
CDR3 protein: CASSLGGTGNWVQYF

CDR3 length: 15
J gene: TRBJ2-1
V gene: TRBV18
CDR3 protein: CASSPRGGQNNEQFF

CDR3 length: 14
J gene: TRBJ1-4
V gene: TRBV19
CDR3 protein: CASSIPRGTEKLFF

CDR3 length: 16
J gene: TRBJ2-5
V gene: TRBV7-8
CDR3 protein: CASSLELAGGQSPQYF

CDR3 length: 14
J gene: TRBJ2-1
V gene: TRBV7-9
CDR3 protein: CASSYPRGLNEQFF

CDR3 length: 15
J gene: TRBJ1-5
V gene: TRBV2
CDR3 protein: CASSGTGGSNQPQHF

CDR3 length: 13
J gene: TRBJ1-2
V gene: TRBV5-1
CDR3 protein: CASSSTALGGYTF

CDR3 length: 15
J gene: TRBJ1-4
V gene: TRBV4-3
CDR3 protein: CASSQGQSTNEKLFF

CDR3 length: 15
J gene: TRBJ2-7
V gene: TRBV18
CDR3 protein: CASSPPGTGDYEQYF

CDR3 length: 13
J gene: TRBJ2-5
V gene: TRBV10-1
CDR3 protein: CASSIQEQETQYF

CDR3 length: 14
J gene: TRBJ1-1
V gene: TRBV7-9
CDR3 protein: CASSPFTGGTEAFF

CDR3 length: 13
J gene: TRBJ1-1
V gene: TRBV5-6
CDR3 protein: CASSEQGWTEAFF

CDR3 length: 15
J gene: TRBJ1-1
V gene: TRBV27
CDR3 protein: CASRLSAGMNTEAFF

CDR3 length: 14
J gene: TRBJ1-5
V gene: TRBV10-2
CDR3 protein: CASSEAGGPQPQHF

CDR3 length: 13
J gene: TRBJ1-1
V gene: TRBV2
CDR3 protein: CASSPQGRREAFF

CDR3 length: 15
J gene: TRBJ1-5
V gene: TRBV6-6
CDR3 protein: CASNREGQGSQPQHF

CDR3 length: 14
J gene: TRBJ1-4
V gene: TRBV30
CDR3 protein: CAWSHRVGNEKLFF

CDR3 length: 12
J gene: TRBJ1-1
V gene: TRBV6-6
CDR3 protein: CASSTSSGEAFF

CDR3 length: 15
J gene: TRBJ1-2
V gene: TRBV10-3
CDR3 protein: CAISAPGQGKSGYTF

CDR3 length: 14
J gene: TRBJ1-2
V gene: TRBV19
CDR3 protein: CAGQAGTGLGGYTF

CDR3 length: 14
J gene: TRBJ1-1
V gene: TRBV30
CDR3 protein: CAWSRQGSRREAFF

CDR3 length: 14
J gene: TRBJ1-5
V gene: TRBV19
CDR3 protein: CATRGQWGNQPQHF

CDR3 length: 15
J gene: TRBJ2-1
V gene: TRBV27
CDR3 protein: CASSLQVSSYNEQFF

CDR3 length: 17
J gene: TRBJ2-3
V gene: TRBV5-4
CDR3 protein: CASSLLNQRASTDTQYF

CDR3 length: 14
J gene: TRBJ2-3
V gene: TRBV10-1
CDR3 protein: CASSEADSTDTQYF

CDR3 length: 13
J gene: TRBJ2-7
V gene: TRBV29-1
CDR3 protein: CSVGVPPSYEQYF

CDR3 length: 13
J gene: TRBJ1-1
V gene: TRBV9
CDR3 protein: CASSDTGIAEAFF

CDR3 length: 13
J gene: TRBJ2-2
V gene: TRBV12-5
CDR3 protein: CAQDRENTGELFF

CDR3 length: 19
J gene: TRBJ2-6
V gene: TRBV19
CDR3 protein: CASSLRTGSLSSGANVLTF

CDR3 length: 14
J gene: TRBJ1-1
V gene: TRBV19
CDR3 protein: CASSRRQAQDEAFF

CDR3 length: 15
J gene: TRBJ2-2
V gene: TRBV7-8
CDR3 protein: CASRRTSGNTGELFF

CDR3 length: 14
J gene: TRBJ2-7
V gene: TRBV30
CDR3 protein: CAWSVAGSSYEQYF

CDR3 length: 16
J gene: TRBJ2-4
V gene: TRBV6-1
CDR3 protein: CASREGQQLAKNIQYF

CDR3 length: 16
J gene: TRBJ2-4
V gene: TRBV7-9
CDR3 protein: CASSLGQGWAKNIQYF

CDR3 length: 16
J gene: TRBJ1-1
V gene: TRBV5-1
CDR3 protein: CASSSFMTGYRTEAFF

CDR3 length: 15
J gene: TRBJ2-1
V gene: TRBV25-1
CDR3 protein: CAGTRGGSSYNEQFF

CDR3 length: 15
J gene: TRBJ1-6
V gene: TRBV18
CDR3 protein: CASSPWTQTNSPLHF

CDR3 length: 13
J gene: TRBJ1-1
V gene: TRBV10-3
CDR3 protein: CAISGTANTEAFF

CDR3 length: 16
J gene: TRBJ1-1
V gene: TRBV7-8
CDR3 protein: CASSSYSGSRDTEAFF

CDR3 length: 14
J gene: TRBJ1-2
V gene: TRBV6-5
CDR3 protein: CASSYPGRAGGYTF

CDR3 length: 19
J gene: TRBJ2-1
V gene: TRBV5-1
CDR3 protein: CASSLGLAGGLSSYNEQFF

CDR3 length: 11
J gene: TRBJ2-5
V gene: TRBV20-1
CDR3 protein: CSAHAQETQYF

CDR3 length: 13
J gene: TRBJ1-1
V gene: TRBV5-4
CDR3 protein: CASNMQGNTEAFF